The rows below give T cell receptor beta chains drawn from one sample of a study of vaccination and CD4 T cells after COVID-19. TCRdb re-called the PCR reads with MiXCR, one entry per CDR3 protein. This sample carries about 22,000 distinct CDR3 sequences, more than 45% of them seen once, and the ten largest clones take approximately 0.93%. The sample here was CD4+ T cells from blood, taken before SARS-CoV-2 vaccination. These receptors all come from a human donor who had recovered from COVID-19. Both conserved end residues are part of each CDR3. The order of the fields is clone size, V gene, J gene, D gene, CDR3 protein, CDR3 DNA. D genes are given only for firm matches. Rows may omit the clone size; those that give it use once, few, many or a size class.

abundance: -; v_gene: TRBV11-2; j_gene: TRBJ2-7; d_gene: -; CDR3aa: CASSLGQASSYEQYF; CDR3nt: TGTGCCAGCAGCTTAGGTCAGGCCAGCTCCTACGAGCAGTACTTC
abundance: -; v_gene: TRBV7-2; j_gene: TRBJ1-3; d_gene: -; CDR3aa: CASSLLGVPSGNTIYF; CDR3nt: TGTGCCAGCAGCTTATTGGGGGTGCCCTCTGGAAACACCATATATTTT
abundance: -; v_gene: TRBV15; j_gene: TRBJ2-5; d_gene: -; CDR3aa: CATSRDLSGAGETQYF; CDR3nt: TGTGCCACCAGCAGAGATCTGTCAGGGGCGGGGGAGACCCAGTACTTC
abundance: few; v_gene: TRBV28; j_gene: TRBJ1-2; d_gene: TRBD1; CDR3aa: CASMGRDRVNYGYTF; CDR3nt: TGTGCCAGCATGGGCCGGGACAGGGTAAACTATGGCTACACCTTC
abundance: -; v_gene: TRBV24-1; j_gene: TRBJ2-5; d_gene: -; CDR3aa: CATSDPGPQGGETQYF; CDR3nt: TGTGCCACCAGTGACCCCGGGCCGCAGGGGGGGGAGACCCAGTACTTC
abundance: -; v_gene: TRBV28; j_gene: TRBJ2-5; d_gene: TRBD1; CDR3aa: CASSPLTGAQETQYF; CDR3nt: TGTGCCAGCAGTCCCCTTACAGGGGCCCAAGAGACCCAGTACTTC
abundance: -; v_gene: TRBV11-3; j_gene: TRBJ2-1; d_gene: -; CDR3aa: CASSFQEADAYNEQFF; CDR3nt: TGTGCCAGCAGCTTCCAGGAGGCGGACGCCTACAATGAGCAGTTCTTC
abundance: -; v_gene: TRBV20-1; j_gene: TRBJ1-1; d_gene: TRBD1; CDR3aa: CSARAGTGAAFF; CDR3nt: TGCAGTGCTAGAGCGGGGACAGGGGCGGCTTTCTTT
abundance: -; v_gene: TRBV20-1; j_gene: TRBJ2-1; d_gene: TRBD1; CDR3aa: CSAGNGNRGRFYEQFF; CDR3nt: TGCAGTGCTGGGAACGGGAACAGGGGGCGATTTTATGAGCAGTTCTTC
abundance: -; v_gene: TRBV20-1; j_gene: TRBJ2-7; d_gene: TRBD2; CDR3aa: CSAPSGITYEQYF; CDR3nt: TGCAGTGCTCCTAGCGGGATCACCTACGAGCAGTACTTC
abundance: -; v_gene: TRBV6-1; j_gene: TRBJ1-1; d_gene: -; CDR3aa: CASRPDRNTEAFF; CDR3nt: TGTGCCAGCAGGCCCGACAGGAACACTGAAGCTTTCTTT
abundance: -; v_gene: TRBV19; j_gene: TRBJ1-6; d_gene: -; CDR3aa: CASKEAGNNSPLHF; CDR3nt: TGTGCCAGTAAGGAGGCAGGCAATAATTCACCCCTCCACTTT
abundance: -; v_gene: TRBV7-8; j_gene: TRBJ2-1; d_gene: -; CDR3aa: CASSPPGTYNEQFF; CDR3nt: TGTGCCAGCAGCCCACCCGGGACTTACAATGAGCAGTTCTTC
abundance: -; v_gene: TRBV27; j_gene: TRBJ2-7; d_gene: TRBD1; CDR3aa: CASRLWGTGDSYEQYF; CDR3nt: TGTGCCAGCAGACTTTGGGGAACAGGGGATAGCTACGAGCAGTACTTC
abundance: few; v_gene: TRBV2; j_gene: TRBJ1-2; d_gene: TRBD1; CDR3aa: CASGTGSGYTF; CDR3nt: TGTGCCAGCGGGACAGGCTCTGGCTACACCTTC
abundance: few; v_gene: TRBV7-3; j_gene: TRBJ1-1; d_gene: TRBD1; CDR3aa: CASSLTGPTEAFF; CDR3nt: TGTGCCAGCAGCTTGACAGGGCCCACTGAAGCTTTCTTT
abundance: -; v_gene: TRBV5-4; j_gene: TRBJ2-5; d_gene: -; CDR3aa: CASSPRGDSQETQYF; CDR3nt: TGTGCCAGCAGCCCCAGGGGGGACTCCCAAGAGACCCAGTACTTC
abundance: -; v_gene: TRBV27; j_gene: TRBJ2-1; d_gene: -; CDR3aa: CASSSYTNEQFF; CDR3nt: TGTGCCAGCAGCTCTTATACGAATGAGCAGTTCTTC
abundance: few; v_gene: TRBV15; j_gene: TRBJ2-5; d_gene: TRBD2; CDR3aa: CATSRTSGSLFGETQYF; CDR3nt: TGTGCCACCAGCAGGACTAGCGGGAGTTTATTCGGGGAGACCCAGTACTTC
abundance: -; v_gene: TRBV7-8; j_gene: TRBJ2-7; d_gene: TRBD2; CDR3aa: CASSLRDYYSYEQYF; CDR3nt: TGTGCCAGCAGCCTCCGGGACTACTACTCCTACGAGCAGTACTTC
abundance: -; v_gene: TRBV29-1; j_gene: TRBJ2-5; d_gene: TRBD1; CDR3aa: CSVTPDRAETQYF; CDR3nt: TGCAGCGTAACCCCAGACAGGGCTGAGACCCAGTACTTC
abundance: -; v_gene: TRBV20-1; j_gene: TRBJ2-1; d_gene: -; CDR3aa: CSASRGSYNEQFF; CDR3nt: TGCAGTGCTAGTCGGGGTTCCTACAATGAGCAGTTCTTC
abundance: few; v_gene: TRBV6-1; j_gene: TRBJ2-7; d_gene: TRBD2; CDR3aa: CASSVLSGIPSEQYF; CDR3nt: TGTGCCAGCAGTGTGCTAAGCGGGATCCCAAGCGAGCAGTACTTC
abundance: few; v_gene: TRBV7-8; j_gene: TRBJ2-5; d_gene: TRBD2; CDR3aa: CASSLGLTSGSEETQYF; CDR3nt: TGTGCCAGCAGCTTAGGCCTCACTAGCGGGAGCGAGGAGACCCAGTACTTC
abundance: -; v_gene: TRBV27; j_gene: TRBJ2-3; d_gene: -; CDR3aa: CASSLWGTDTQYF; CDR3nt: TGTGCCAGCAGTTTATGGGGCACAGATACGCAGTATTTT
abundance: -; v_gene: TRBV20-1; j_gene: TRBJ2-5; d_gene: TRBD2; CDR3aa: CSASVAGGPIQETQYF; CDR3nt: TGCAGTGCTAGCGTGGCGGGAGGGCCCATCCAAGAGACCCAGTACTTC
abundance: -; v_gene: TRBV27; j_gene: TRBJ1-1; d_gene: -; CDR3aa: CASSLGGPSNTEAFF; CDR3nt: TGTGCCAGCAGTTTAGGCGGCCCTTCGAACACTGAAGCTTTCTTT
abundance: few; v_gene: TRBV7-9; j_gene: TRBJ1-3; d_gene: -; CDR3aa: CASSLWDGNTIYF; CDR3nt: TGTGCCAGCAGCTTATGGGATGGAAACACCATATATTTT
abundance: -; v_gene: TRBV20-1; j_gene: TRBJ1-6; d_gene: TRBD1; CDR3aa: CSATETGNSPLHF; CDR3nt: TGCAGTGCTACTGAGACAGGGAATTCACCCCTCCACTTT
abundance: -; v_gene: TRBV28; j_gene: TRBJ1-1; d_gene: -; CDR3aa: CASKGHIRAQNTEAFF; CDR3nt: TGTGCCAGCAAGGGGCACATCCGGGCCCAGAACACTGAAGCTTTCTTT
abundance: -; v_gene: TRBV19; j_gene: TRBJ2-3; d_gene: -; CDR3aa: CASSISDSLVADTQYF; CDR3nt: TGTGCCAGTAGTATATCCGACAGTCTAGTAGCAGATACGCAGTATTTT
abundance: few; v_gene: TRBV7-3; j_gene: TRBJ2-1; d_gene: TRBD2; CDR3aa: CASSWGLAYEQFF; CDR3nt: TGTGCCAGCAGCTGGGGACTAGCCTATGAGCAGTTCTTC
abundance: -; v_gene: TRBV6-1; j_gene: TRBJ1-1; d_gene: -; CDR3aa: CASLGLRNTEAFF; CDR3nt: TGTGCCAGCTTAGGGCTGAGGAACACTGAAGCTTTCTTT
abundance: once; v_gene: TRBV28; j_gene: TRBJ2-5; d_gene: TRBD2; CDR3aa: CASSPRGGLEVETQYF; CDR3nt: TGTGCCAGCAGCCCAAGGGGAGGACTAGAGGTCGAGACCCAGTACTTC
abundance: -; v_gene: TRBV7-2; j_gene: TRBJ2-5; d_gene: TRBD2; CDR3aa: CASSYGTSGGSLPETQYF; CDR3nt: TGTGCCAGCAGCTACGGGACTAGCGGGGGTTCCCTCCCCGAGACCCAGTACTTC
abundance: few; v_gene: TRBV6-1; j_gene: TRBJ1-2; d_gene: -; CDR3aa: CASSTGRNYGYTF; CDR3nt: TGTGCCAGCAGTACTGGACGGAACTATGGCTACACCTTC
abundance: -; v_gene: TRBV30; j_gene: TRBJ2-6; d_gene: -; CDR3aa: CACTGVTPVGQVPGANVLTF; CDR3nt: TGTGCCTGTACCGGTGTTACCCCGGTGGGGCAGGTACCTGGGGCCAACGTCCTGACTTTC
abundance: -; v_gene: TRBV28; j_gene: TRBJ1-6; d_gene: -; CDR3aa: CASSTMWGKGSPLHF; CDR3nt: TGTGCCAGCAGTACGATGTGGGGCAAAGGGTCACCCCTCCACTTT
abundance: -; v_gene: TRBV19; j_gene: TRBJ1-1; d_gene: TRBD1; CDR3aa: CASSETGDRGRANTEAFF; CDR3nt: TGTGCCAGTAGCGAAACCGGGGACAGGGGAAGGGCGAACACTGAAGCTTTCTTT
abundance: -; v_gene: TRBV7-9; j_gene: TRBJ2-3; d_gene: TRBD1; CDR3aa: CASRQGQTDTQYF; CDR3nt: TGTGCCAGTCGACAGGGGCAGACAGATACGCAGTATTTT
abundance: few; v_gene: TRBV20-1; j_gene: TRBJ2-3; d_gene: TRBD2; CDR3aa: CSAVGLAGGNFDTQYF; CDR3nt: TGCAGTGCTGTTGGGTTAGCGGGAGGGAATTTTGATACGCAGTATTTT
abundance: few; v_gene: TRBV20-1; j_gene: TRBJ2-5; d_gene: -; CDR3aa: CSAISGLETQYF; CDR3nt: TGCAGTGCGATATCCGGTTTGGAGACCCAGTACTTC
abundance: once; v_gene: TRBV7-8; j_gene: TRBJ1-1; d_gene: TRBD1; CDR3aa: CASSPAGLDRGMVAFF; CDR3nt: TGTGCCAGCAGCCCCGCCGGGTTGGACAGGGGGATGGTAGCTTTCTTT
abundance: -; v_gene: TRBV20-1; j_gene: TRBJ2-7; d_gene: TRBD2; CDR3aa: CSARDPSGSRYEQYF; CDR3nt: TGCAGTGCTAGAGATCCTAGCGGGAGCCGTTACGAGCAGTACTTC
abundance: -; v_gene: TRBV20-1; j_gene: TRBJ2-1; d_gene: -; CDR3aa: CSAILDRGSGHEQFF; CDR3nt: TGCAGTGCTATATTGGACCGAGGGAGTGGGCATGAGCAGTTCTTC
abundance: -; v_gene: TRBV30; j_gene: TRBJ2-5; d_gene: TRBD2; CDR3aa: CAWSATSGRTGTQYF; CDR3nt: TGTGCCTGGAGTGCCACTAGCGGGAGAACGGGGACCCAGTACTTC
abundance: -; v_gene: TRBV6-1; j_gene: TRBJ1-6; d_gene: -; CDR3aa: CASSETPGADSPLHF; CDR3nt: TGTGCCAGCAGTGAAACCCCTGGAGCGGATTCACCCCTCCACTTT
abundance: -; v_gene: TRBV28; j_gene: TRBJ2-5; d_gene: -; CDR3aa: CASSLAGTMETQYF; CDR3nt: TGTGCCAGCAGTTTAGCCGGGACAATGGAGACCCAGTACTTC
abundance: few; v_gene: TRBV6-1; j_gene: TRBJ1-1; d_gene: -; CDR3aa: CASSRSSPRSEAFF; CDR3nt: TGTGCCAGCAGTCGATCCTCGCCCCGCTCCGAAGCTTTCTTT
abundance: -; v_gene: TRBV4-2; j_gene: TRBJ1-5; d_gene: -; CDR3aa: CASSHLASNQPQHF; CDR3nt: TGTGCCAGCAGCCACTTGGCCAGCAATCAGCCCCAGCATTTT